These T cell receptor beta chains were read from a single sample in a study of vaccination and CD4 T cells after COVID-19. TCRdb reprocessed the PCR reads via MiXCR and lists one record per CDR3 protein. This table has tens of thousands of distinct CDR3 sequences, about 49% appearing once. The starting material was CD4+ T cells from blood, obtained about 7 months after SARS-CoV-2 vaccination. All receptors derive from a human donor who had recovered from COVID-19. Both conserved end residues are part of each CDR3. Each record gives: J gene, V gene, D gene, clone size, CDR3 DNA, CDR3 protein. A D gene is named only where the DNA matches it firmly. A row's size may be missing; if present it is once, few, many or a size class.

j_call: TRBJ1-1
v_call: TRBV7-9
d_call: TRBD1
clone_size: few
cdr3_nt: TGTGCCAGCAGCTCGGGACAGCTGAACACTGAAGCTTTCTTT
cdr3_aa: CASSSGQLNTEAFF

j_call: TRBJ2-5
v_call: TRBV10-2
d_call: TRBD2
clone_size: .
cdr3_nt: TGCGCCAGCAGTGGGCCAACTAGCGGGAGAATATGGGAGACCCAGTACTTC
cdr3_aa: CASSGPTSGRIWETQYF

j_call: TRBJ2-3
v_call: TRBV7-6
d_call: .
clone_size: .
cdr3_nt: TGTGCCAGCAGCCCCTCGTTTGGCGATACGCAGTATTTT
cdr3_aa: CASSPSFGDTQYF

j_call: TRBJ2-7
v_call: TRBV19
d_call: .
clone_size: .
cdr3_nt: TGTGCCAGTAGTATAACAGAGTTCTACGAGCAGTACTTC
cdr3_aa: CASSITEFYEQYF

j_call: TRBJ2-3
v_call: TRBV27
d_call: .
clone_size: .
cdr3_nt: TGTGCCAGCAGTATCACTCCGGGACTGCCTAGTTCCACAGATACGCAGTATTTT
cdr3_aa: CASSITPGLPSSTDTQYF

j_call: TRBJ2-7
v_call: TRBV20-1
d_call: TRBD2
clone_size: .
cdr3_nt: TGCAGTGCCACCTCGGCGGGAGGGCCAAACGAGCAGTACTTC
cdr3_aa: CSATSAGGPNEQYF

j_call: TRBJ2-2
v_call: TRBV7-2
d_call: .
clone_size: few
cdr3_nt: TGTGCCAGCAGCTCCACAAGGGGTAGCCTTGGCGGGGAGCTGTTTTTT
cdr3_aa: CASSSTRGSLGGELFF

j_call: TRBJ1-5
v_call: TRBV6-2/TRBV6-3
d_call: TRBD1
clone_size: .
cdr3_nt: TGTGCCAGCAGTTACGGGACAGGGGAACATCAGCCCCAGCATTTT
cdr3_aa: CASSYGTGEHQPQHF

j_call: TRBJ2-7
v_call: TRBV6-1
d_call: TRBD1
clone_size: .
cdr3_nt: TGTGCCAGCTGGACAGGGTCGACCTACGAGCAGTACTTC
cdr3_aa: CASWTGSTYEQYF

j_call: TRBJ1-5
v_call: TRBV18
d_call: TRBD1
clone_size: .
cdr3_nt: TGTGCCAGCTCACCTCCCGGGACAGGGAGCAATCAGCCCCAGCATTTT
cdr3_aa: CASSPPGTGSNQPQHF

j_call: TRBJ1-2
v_call: TRBV7-9
d_call: TRBD1
clone_size: .
cdr3_nt: TGTGCCAGCAGCTGGGGACAGGGGGAGAGTGGCTACACCTTC
cdr3_aa: CASSWGQGESGYTF

j_call: TRBJ2-7
v_call: TRBV2
d_call: .
clone_size: .
cdr3_nt: TGTGCCAGCAGAACGGGGACGGAGGAGCAGTACTTC
cdr3_aa: CASRTGTEEQYF

j_call: TRBJ2-2
v_call: TRBV7-6
d_call: .
clone_size: few
cdr3_nt: TGTGCCAGCAGCTTAGAACGCGGCACCGGGGAGCTGTTTTTT
cdr3_aa: CASSLERGTGELFF

j_call: TRBJ2-2
v_call: TRBV4-3
d_call: .
clone_size: .
cdr3_nt: TGCGCCAGCAGCCAAGATCCGGCTTCCGGGGAGCTGTTTTTT
cdr3_aa: CASSQDPASGELFF

j_call: TRBJ2-7
v_call: TRBV24-1
d_call: .
clone_size: few
cdr3_nt: TGTGCCACCAGTGCCGGCTACGAGCAGTACTTC
cdr3_aa: CATSAGYEQYF

j_call: TRBJ2-7
v_call: TRBV2
d_call: .
clone_size: .
cdr3_nt: TGTGCCAGCGCCCCCCCGGCTTCCTACGAGCAGTACTTC
cdr3_aa: CASAPPASYEQYF

j_call: TRBJ2-6
v_call: TRBV10-3
d_call: .
clone_size: .
cdr3_nt: TGTGCCATCAGTGACGCAGGGTCTGGGGCCAACGTCCTGACTTTC
cdr3_aa: CAISDAGSGANVLTF

j_call: TRBJ2-3
v_call: TRBV28
d_call: .
clone_size: .
cdr3_nt: TGTGCCAGCAGTTTCTGGAGTAGGGGCACAGATACGCAGTATTTT
cdr3_aa: CASSFWSRGTDTQYF

j_call: TRBJ2-1
v_call: TRBV6-1
d_call: .
clone_size: .
cdr3_nt: TGTGCCAGCAGTGAGCGGGACCCCACCTACAATGAGCAGTTCTTC
cdr3_aa: CASSERDPTYNEQFF

j_call: TRBJ2-7
v_call: TRBV11-2
d_call: .
clone_size: .
cdr3_nt: TGTGCCAGCAGCCCGAGCAGGGTGGAGTCCTACGAGCAGTACTTC
cdr3_aa: CASSPSRVESYEQYF

j_call: TRBJ1-2
v_call: TRBV28
d_call: TRBD1
clone_size: .
cdr3_nt: TGTGCCAGCAGTCCATACAGGGGGCTTTTGGAGGGCTATGGCTACACCTTC
cdr3_aa: CASSPYRGLLEGYGYTF

j_call: TRBJ2-5
v_call: TRBV11-1
d_call: .
clone_size: .
cdr3_nt: TGTGCCAGCAGCCCAAGGAGCGCCAAAGAGACCCAGTACTTC
cdr3_aa: CASSPRSAKETQYF

j_call: TRBJ2-1
v_call: TRBV7-9
d_call: TRBD2
clone_size: .
cdr3_nt: TGTGCCAGCAGCTCTACTAGCGGGCACGGGGGATGGTACAATGAGCAGTTCTTC
cdr3_aa: CASSSTSGHGGWYNEQFF

j_call: TRBJ2-1
v_call: TRBV27
d_call: .
clone_size: .
cdr3_nt: TGTGCCAGCAGTGTTCGGGAGCTCTACAATGAGCAGTTCTTC
cdr3_aa: CASSVRELYNEQFF

j_call: TRBJ2-7
v_call: TRBV11-2
d_call: TRBD2
clone_size: once
cdr3_nt: TGTGCCAGCAGCCCCGCGACTAGCGGGTACTCCTACGAGCAGTACTTC
cdr3_aa: CASSPATSGYSYEQYF

j_call: TRBJ2-5
v_call: TRBV15
d_call: .
clone_size: .
cdr3_nt: TGTGCCACCAGCAGACCGGGGGCGGCGGGAGAGACCCAGTACTTC
cdr3_aa: CATSRPGAAGETQYF

j_call: TRBJ2-1
v_call: TRBV25-1
d_call: .
clone_size: .
cdr3_nt: TGTGCCAGCAGTGAATATGGTGTCGACAGAGTTGACAATGAGCAGTTCTTC
cdr3_aa: CASSEYGVDRVDNEQFF

j_call: TRBJ2-5
v_call: TRBV6-5
d_call: .
clone_size: once
cdr3_nt: TGTGCCAGCAGGACCCCCAGGGCCGAACAGACCCAGTACTTC
cdr3_aa: CASRTPRAEQTQYF

j_call: TRBJ2-1
v_call: TRBV24-1
d_call: .
clone_size: .
cdr3_nt: TGTGCCACCAGTGATTTCCTAGAGCAGTTCTTC
cdr3_aa: CATSDFLEQFF

j_call: TRBJ1-5
v_call: TRBV7-2
d_call: TRBD1
clone_size: .
cdr3_nt: TGTGCCAGCAGCCCACAGGGGAATCAGCCCCAGCATTTT
cdr3_aa: CASSPQGNQPQHF

j_call: TRBJ2-5
v_call: TRBV7-2
d_call: TRBD1
clone_size: .
cdr3_nt: TGTGCCAGCAGCTACGACAGGGGGGAGGCCCAGTACTTC
cdr3_aa: CASSYDRGEAQYF

j_call: TRBJ2-1
v_call: TRBV27
d_call: TRBD2
clone_size: few
cdr3_nt: TGTGCCAGCTGTAGGACTAGCGGGGGGAGCTACAATGAGCAGTTCTTC
cdr3_aa: CASCRTSGGSYNEQFF

j_call: TRBJ1-6
v_call: TRBV6-1
d_call: TRBD1
clone_size: .
cdr3_nt: TGTGCCAGCAGCCGGGACAGGGTGAATTCACCCCTCCACTTT
cdr3_aa: CASSRDRVNSPLHF

j_call: TRBJ2-7
v_call: TRBV6-2/TRBV6-3
d_call: TRBD2
clone_size: .
cdr3_nt: TGTGCCAGCAGTTACTCGCGCGGGAGGGCCACGTACGAGCAGTACTTC
cdr3_aa: CASSYSRGRATYEQYF

j_call: TRBJ2-6
v_call: TRBV12-3/TRBV12-4
d_call: .
clone_size: once
cdr3_nt: TGTGCCAGCAGTTTTAAGAACTCTGGGGCCAACGTCCTGACTTTC
cdr3_aa: CASSFKNSGANVLTF

j_call: TRBJ1-6
v_call: TRBV6-1
d_call: TRBD1
clone_size: few
cdr3_nt: TGTGCCAGCAGTGCAATGACAGGGTTGGGTGATTCACCCCTCCACTTT
cdr3_aa: CASSAMTGLGDSPLHF

j_call: TRBJ2-5
v_call: TRBV6-5
d_call: TRBD1
clone_size: .
cdr3_nt: TGTGCCAGCAGTTACTCGATCGGGACAGCCCAAGAGACCCAGTACTTC
cdr3_aa: CASSYSIGTAQETQYF

j_call: TRBJ2-5
v_call: TRBV19
d_call: TRBD2
clone_size: .
cdr3_nt: TGTGCCAGTAGAAGGACTAGCGGGAGAGAGACCCAGTACTTC
cdr3_aa: CASRRTSGRETQYF

j_call: TRBJ1-1
v_call: TRBV28
d_call: .
clone_size: few
cdr3_nt: TGTGCCAGCAGCCCCCTCAGCGGGGATTCTAACACTGAAGCTTTCTTT
cdr3_aa: CASSPLSGDSNTEAFF

j_call: TRBJ1-3
v_call: TRBV7-2
d_call: TRBD1
clone_size: .
cdr3_nt: TGTGCCAGCAGCTTAGGGGACAGTAGGACTGGAAACACCATATATTTT
cdr3_aa: CASSLGDSRTGNTIYF

j_call: TRBJ2-7
v_call: TRBV7-2
d_call: .
clone_size: .
cdr3_nt: TGTGCCAGCAGCTGGGGGACTGAGAGCTCCTACGAGCAGTACTTC
cdr3_aa: CASSWGTESSYEQYF

j_call: TRBJ2-7
v_call: TRBV6-1
d_call: .
clone_size: .
cdr3_nt: TGTGCCAGCAGTGAATGGGTCACCACGTACGAGCAGTACTTC
cdr3_aa: CASSEWVTTYEQYF

j_call: TRBJ2-1
v_call: TRBV24-1
d_call: .
clone_size: .
cdr3_nt: TGTGCCACAAGGAACCCAGGGGAGGGCAATGAGCAGTTCTTC
cdr3_aa: CATRNPGEGNEQFF

j_call: TRBJ1-5
v_call: TRBV6-1
d_call: .
clone_size: .
cdr3_nt: TGTGCCAGCAGCCCCGACTGGATCAATCAGCCCCAGCATTTT
cdr3_aa: CASSPDWINQPQHF

j_call: TRBJ2-2
v_call: TRBV4-1
d_call: .
clone_size: .
cdr3_nt: TGCGCCAGCAGCCCCCAGGGGACCGGGGAGCTGTTTTTT
cdr3_aa: CASSPQGTGELFF

j_call: TRBJ2-5
v_call: TRBV6-5
d_call: .
clone_size: .
cdr3_nt: TGTGCCAGCAGTTACGGGGCCGCCCAAGAGACCCAGTACTTC
cdr3_aa: CASSYGAAQETQYF

j_call: TRBJ2-1
v_call: TRBV10-3
d_call: .
clone_size: .
cdr3_nt: TGTGCCATCAGTGATCCCACACAGGGAGACGGGAATGAGCAGTTCTTC
cdr3_aa: CAISDPTQGDGNEQFF

j_call: TRBJ2-5
v_call: TRBV20-1
d_call: .
clone_size: .
cdr3_nt: TGCAGTGCTAGGTATCTAGAGACCCAGTACTTC
cdr3_aa: CSARYLETQYF

j_call: TRBJ2-7
v_call: TRBV15
d_call: .
clone_size: few
cdr3_nt: TGTGCCACCAGCAGAGGGCTGGATGCCTACGAGCAGTACTTC
cdr3_aa: CATSRGLDAYEQYF

j_call: TRBJ2-7
v_call: TRBV28
d_call: .
clone_size: .
cdr3_nt: TGTGCCAGCAGTAGAGGATACGAAACCTACGAGCAGTACTTC
cdr3_aa: CASSRGYETYEQYF